This is a list of T cell receptor beta chains from one sample in a study of T cells after yellow fever vaccination. TCRdb independently ran MiXCR on the 5' RACE reads; one entry per CDR3 protein. The profile shows about 57,000 distinct CDR3 sequences, 7.4% of them singletons. This specimen consisted of CD8+ T cells sorted from PBMCs, obtained 15 days after the yellow fever booster vaccination. The receptors come from a man aged 25 to 40 who received the YFV17D yellow fever vaccine. Each CDR3 is given with its conserved first and last residue. The D gene is left open where the match is weak. Clone size is shown for a subset of rows, as once, few, many or a class of expanded clone.

clone_size d_call j_call v_call cdr3_aa cdr3_nt
many NA TRBJ1-4 TRBV6-5 CASSIGPAEKLFF TGTGCCAGCAGTATCGGGCCGGCGGAAAAACTGTTTTTT
many NA TRBJ2-2 TRBV9 CASSVSSATGELFF TGTGCCAGCAGCGTTTCCAGTGCCACCGGGGAGCTGTTTTTT
many NA TRBJ2-1 TRBV10-3 CAIRNGAQANNEQFF TGTGCCATCAGAAATGGGGCCCAAGCCAACAATGAGCAGTTCTTC
many NA TRBJ2-2 TRBV6-2/TRBV6-3 CASSRPGELFF TGTGCCAGCAGTAGACCCGGGGAGCTGTTTTTT
many TRBD1 TRBJ2-5 TRBV29-1 CSVAGGAKETQYF TGCAGCGTTGCAGGGGGCGCAAAAGAGACCCAGTACTTC
many NA TRBJ1-5 TRBV7-8 CASSLVTANQPQHF TGTGCCAGCAGCTTAGTAACAGCTAATCAGCCCCAGCATTTT
many NA TRBJ2-3 TRBV7-9 CASSSDNYSTDTQYF TGTGCCAGCAGCTCCGATAACTACAGCACAGATACGCAGTATTTT
NA NA TRBJ1-5 TRBV4-1 CASSQRPTGTNQPQHF TGCGCCAGCAGCCAACGCCCGACAGGAACGAATCAGCCCCAGCATTTT
NA NA TRBJ2-4 TRBV20-1 CSAPRDKNIQYF TGCAGTGCTCCCCGGGACAAAAACATTCAGTACTTC
many NA TRBJ2-1 TRBV4-2 CASSQEDSDQFF TGTGCCAGCAGCCAAGAAGATAGCGACCAGTTCTTC
NA NA TRBJ2-7 TRBV6-1 CASGRGPYEQYF TGTGCAAGCGGTAGGGGCCCCTACGAGCAGTACTTC
few NA TRBJ1-3 TRBV7-2 CASSLSQPRNTIYF TGTGCCAGCAGCTTGAGTCAGCCTAGAAACACCATATATTTT
many TRBD1 TRBJ1-3 TRBV7-9 CASSPRQGISGNTIYF TGTGCCAGCAGCCCCAGACAGGGCATTTCTGGAAACACCATATATTTT
many NA TRBJ2-1 TRBV9 CASSVGLVPTPREQFF TGTGCCAGCAGCGTAGGACTAGTGCCTACCCCCAGGGAGCAGTTCTTC
few TRBD1 TRBJ2-7 TRBV5-6 CASSFGTGVYEQYF TGTGCCAGCAGCTTCGGGACAGGGGTCTACGAGCAGTACTTC
many NA TRBJ2-1 TRBV7-9 CAGLEVLGNEQFF TGTGCCGGTCTAGAGGTCCTCGGGAATGAGCAGTTCTTC
few NA TRBJ1-1 TRBV7-9 CASSLGTGAVTEAFF TGTGCCAGCAGCTTAGGTACGGGGGCGGTCACTGAAGCTTTCTTT
many TRBD2 TRBJ2-1 TRBV6-2/TRBV6-3 CASSYSELAGDEQFF TGTGCCAGCAGTTACTCGGAGCTAGCGGGAGATGAGCAGTTCTTC
few TRBD2 TRBJ2-1 TRBV10-3 CAKHPLAGRNEQFF TGTGCCAAACACCCACTAGCGGGTAGAAATGAGCAGTTCTTC
NA TRBD1 TRBJ1-6 TRBV30 CAWTSEGAEYNSPLHF TGTGCCTGGACTAGCGAGGGGGCTGAATATAATTCACCCCTCCACTTT
many NA TRBJ1-6 TRBV7-8 CASSFGTILHF TGTGCCAGCAGTTTCGGGACAATCCTCCACTTT
many NA TRBJ2-1 TRBV7-6 CASSLGGASEQFF TGTGCCAGCAGCTTGGGGGGAGCTAGTGAGCAGTTCTTC
many NA TRBJ2-7 TRBV5-1 CASSSNSYEQYF TGCGCCAGCAGCTCTAATTCCTACGAGCAGTACTTC
many NA TRBJ1-2 TRBV7-9 CASSLGSGYTF TGTGCCAGCAGCTTAGGGAGTGGCTACACCTTC
many TRBD1 TRBJ2-7 TRBV28 CASGQGMHEQYF TGTGCCAGCGGACAGGGTATGCACGAGCAGTACTTC
many TRBD1 TRBJ2-7 TRBV29-1 CSIGTGSAYEQYF TGCAGCATAGGGACAGGGTCCGCCTACGAGCAGTACTTC
many NA TRBJ2-7 TRBV7-9 CASNIVADNLYEQYF TGTGCCAGCAACATCGTGGCCGATAACTTGTACGAGCAGTACTTC
many TRBD2 TRBJ2-7 TRBV6-5 CASSFGTNYEQYF TGTGCCAGCAGTTTCGGGACTAACTACGAGCAGTACTTC
NA NA TRBJ2-7 TRBV21-1 CASSKGGTETYEQYF TGTGCCAGCAGCAAAGGCGGGACAGAAACCTACGAGCAGTACTTC
many NA TRBJ2-1 TRBV6-4 CASSDSWESNEQFF TGTGCCAGCAGTGACTCTTGGGAGAGCAATGAGCAGTTCTTC
few NA TRBJ1-1 TRBV6-5 CASSYRPGLGHTEAFF TGTGCCAGCAGTTACCGACCGGGACTTGGGCACACTGAAGCTTTCTTT
many TRBD1 TRBJ1-6 TRBV25-1 CASKQGNNSPLHF TGTGCCAGCAAACAGGGGAATAATTCACCCCTCCACTTT
few NA TRBJ2-4 TRBV27 CASGVERGNIQYF TGTGCCAGCGGGGTCGAAAGGGGGAACATTCAGTACTTC
NA TRBD1 TRBJ2-2 TRBV12-3/TRBV12-4 CAISLAPGTGGYTGELFF TGTGCCATCAGTTTAGCCCCGGGGACAGGGGGTTACACCGGGGAGCTGTTTTTT
many TRBD2 TRBJ2-3 TRBV24-1 CATSDFGLAGSTDTQYF TGTGCCACCAGTGATTTCGGACTAGCGGGAAGCACAGATACGCAGTATTTT
many NA TRBJ2-1 TRBV20-1 CSPGGPYNEQFF TGCAGCCCCGGGGGGCCTTACAATGAGCAGTTCTTC
many NA TRBJ2-1 TRBV20-1 CSASQAIAASYNEQFF TGCAGTGCTAGCCAAGCAATAGCGGCCTCCTACAATGAGCAGTTCTTC
NA TRBD2 TRBJ2-6 TRBV27 CASSPSGTSGFRPGANVLTF TGTGCCAGCAGTCCCTCCGGGACTAGCGGATTTAGACCTGGGGCCAACGTCCTGACTTTC
many TRBD1 TRBJ2-7 TRBV27 CASSPLETGGYEQYF TGTGCCAGCAGCCCTCTGGAGACAGGGGGCTACGAGCAGTACTTC
many NA TRBJ2-3 TRBV20-1 CSARDGGEGVVTQYF TGCAGTGCTAGGGACGGGGGCGAGGGTGTGGTTACGCAGTATTTT
few NA TRBJ2-7 TRBV5-4 CASSWGNYEQYF TGTGCCAGCAGCTGGGGAAACTACGAGCAGTACTTC
many NA TRBJ2-1 TRBV14 CASSLNRDHHYNEQFF TGTGCCAGCAGCTTGAACCGGGACCACCACTACAATGAGCAGTTCTTC
many NA TRBJ2-7 TRBV27 CASSYSGLREQYF TGTGCCAGCAGTTACTCGGGACTTCGAGAGCAGTACTTC
many NA TRBJ2-1 TRBV4-3 CASSPTGLDEQFF TGCGCCAGCAGCCCGACCGGACTGGATGAGCAGTTCTTC
many NA TRBJ1-2 TRBV4-1 CASGSGDTFNYGYTF TGCGCCAGCGGCAGCGGGGACACATTTAATTATGGCTACACCTTC
many NA TRBJ1-4 TRBV7-2 CASSLGQGSEKLFF TGTGCCAGCAGCTTAGGGCAGGGTAGCGAAAAACTGTTTTTT
many NA TRBJ2-7 TRBV7-2 CASSQRGYEQYF TGTGCCAGCAGTCAACGGGGTTACGAGCAGTACTTC
NA NA TRBJ2-1 TRBV7-9 CASSLPGHGNEQFF TGTGCCAGCAGCTTGCCGGGCCATGGGAATGAGCAGTTCTTC
many TRBD2 TRBJ2-5 TRBV7-6 CASSQGTSGQETQYF TGTGCCAGCAGCCAGGGGACTAGCGGACAAGAGACCCAGTACTTC
many TRBD1 TRBJ1-1 TRBV13 CASSLTGGVTEAFF TGTGCCAGCAGCTTGACAGGGGGTGTCACTGAAGCTTTCTTT
many NA TRBJ1-2 TRBV29-1 CSVEDPDQNYGYTF TGCAGCGTTGAAGATCCAGACCAAAACTATGGCTACACCTTC